A single sample is the source of the 20 T cell receptor beta chains below, sequenced in a study of response to subunit inactivated influenza vaccine. In TCRdb, the RT-PCR reads were re-called with MiXCR into one record per CDR3 protein. The sample shows 630,000 or so distinct CDR3 sequences, roughly 14% of them seen only once. The sample consisted of PBMCs from blood, taken less than 13 days after vaccination. Every receptor here comes from a man over 45 who received an inactivated influenza vaccine.

This clonotype was counted a few times. V is TRBV6-2 or TRBV6-3 and J is TRBJ2-5, with TRBD2 as a possible D gene (5 bases). Trimming cost V 0 bases and J 0 bases, with 14 bases left between them. CDR1 MNHEY and CDR2 SVGEGT come from the germline V gene. There are 17 residues in the CDR3. The CDR3 sequence: CASSYSKEEGYQETQYF. Here the CDR3 DNA reads TGTGCCAGCAGTTACTCGAAGGAGGAAGGGTACCAAGAGACCCAGTACTTC.

The V gene is TRBV20-1, the J gene TRBJ1-1, with D uncertain. Trimming pared 0 bases from V and 1 base from J, leaving 12 bases between. The CDR3 is made up of 15 amino acids. The germline gives CDR1 DFQATT, CDR2 SNEGSKA (reference sequence). CDR3 loop: CSARDPLEQNTEAFF. The CDR3 nucleotides are TGCAGTGCTAGAGATCCTCTTGAGCAGAACACTGAAGCTTTCTTT.

This clonotype was counted a few times. The genes are TRBV9 and TRBJ2-5; TRBD2 might be the D (6 bases). Looked up from germline, CDR1 is SGDLS and CDR2 is YYNGEE. Between the trimmed V and J ends, which lost 2 bases and 3 bases, there was a span of 14 bases. The CDR3 totals 15 residues. CDR3 DNA sequence: TGTGCCAGCAGCGTTATGGCTAGCGCCAAAGAGACCCAGTACTTC. Protein sequence: CASSVMASAKETQYF.

In its sample, this clonotype was seen a few times. The gene calls are TRBV20-1 and TRBJ2-1, with a weak D call TRBD1 (6 bases). CDR1 is DFQATT, CDR2 SNEGSKA, per germline (reference sequence). This CDR3 region has 15 residues. V was clipped by 0 bases and J by 9 bases, with 18 bases between them. The CDR3 DNA sequence: TGCAGTGCTAGAGATGGGGCAGGGGTGTCAAGTGAGCAGTTCTTC. This sequence encodes CSARDGAGVSSEQFF.

This clonotype has more than one count but fewer than ten. J is TRBJ2-3 and V is TRBV5-1; 8 bases align to TRBD2. This CDR3 spans 15 amino acids. Germline CDR1 is SGHRS and CDR2 is YFSETQ. The V gene end was trimmed by 2 bases and the J gene end by 0 bases; junction bases not matched to a gene: 2. The DNA of the CDR3 is TGCGCCAGCAGCTTTAGCGGGGATAGCACAGATACGCAGTATTTT. Residues: CASSFSGDSTDTQYF. The entire variable domain, with the rest obtained from reference TRBV5-1 and TRBJ2-3, is as follows: KAGVTQTPRYLIKTRGQQVTLSCSPISGHRSVSWYQQTPGQGLQFLFEYFSETQRNKGNFPGRFSGRQFSNSRSEMNVSTLELGDSALYLCASSFSGDSTDTQYFGPGTRLTVL.

This rearrangement joins TRBV14 to TRBJ1-1, with TRBD1 matching 8 bases. This CDR3 is 15 amino acids long. V was pared by 1 base and J by 4 bases, with 5 bases of the junction left unmatched. The germline V gene encodes CDR1 SGHDN and CDR2 FVKESK. The chain's CDR3 is CASSQGTGFSTEAFF. CDR3 DNA: TGTGCCAGCAGCCAAGGGACAGGGTTTAGCACTGAAGCTTTCTTT.

This clonotype was seen a few times. V and J are TRBV6-1 and TRBJ2-1; 10 bases agree with TRBD2. Germline V gene sequence: CDR1 MNHNS, CDR2 SASEGT. V dropped 7 bases and J dropped 5; count of bases not matched to a gene: 14. This CDR3 comprises 17 residues. In nucleotides, the CDR3 is TGTGCCAGCACCAAGACCGTTCTAGCGGGAGTGGACAATGAGCAGTTCTTC. It is translated as CASTKTVLAGVDNEQFF.

This clonotype has more than one count but fewer than ten. The chain links TRBV18 to TRBJ1-1; D is unclear. The CDR3 contains 16 residues. From germline, CDR1 is KGHSH and CDR2 LQKENI. Trimming took off 3 bases at V and 5 bases at J, with 19 bases between the two ends. CDR3 region: CASSPTQLGTWTEAFF. In DNA, the CDR3 is TGTGCCAGCTCACCTACCCAACTAGGAACTTGGACTGAAGCTTTCTTT.

This clonotype was counted between two and nine times. The chain has TRBV20-1 and TRBJ1-1; 8 positions match TRBD1. The trim removed 1 base at V and 3 bases at J, leaving 7 bases unmatched. Per germline, CDR1 DFQATT and CDR2 SNEGSKA (reference sequence). This CDR3 spans 15 amino acids. The CDR3 nucleotides are TGCAGTGCTAGAGCCCTAGGACAGGGCTACACTGAAGCTTTCTTT. It codes for CSARALGQGYTEAFF.

The V call is TRBV28, the J call TRBJ2-7; no clear D gene. Trimming shortened V by 4 bases and J by 2 bases, and 6 bases separated the two germline ends. CDR3 length: 12 amino acids. Per the germline V gene, CDR1 is MDHEN and CDR2 is SYDVKM. The CDR3 bases are TGTGCCAGCAGTTCGACTGCCTACGAGCAGTACTTC. It yields the protein CASSSTAYEQYF.

This clonotype has a count of ten or more. One end of the junction fails to match germline, which may point to a read error. The rearrangement links TRBV12-3 or TRBV12-4 to TRBJ2-2; perhaps TRBD1 as D (5 bases). The CDR3 runs to 14 residues. CDR3 protein: CASSLEGDTGELFF. CDR3 DNA: TGCGCCAGCAGCTTGGAAGGGGACACCGGGGAGCTGTTTTTT.

The table lists this clonotype with many counts. The V and J genes are TRBV12-3 or TRBV12-4 and TRBJ1-1; D gene uncertain. V was clipped by 2 bases and J by 0 bases, with 7 bases between them. This CDR3 comprises 14 residues. CDR3 coding DNA: TGTGCCAGCAGTTTAAGGCAGGTGAACACTGAAGCTTTCTTT. Translated, it gives CASSLRQVNTEAFF.

This clonotype has more than one count but fewer than ten. The J gene is TRBJ2-7, the V gene TRBV20-1; no clear D. The CDR3 covers 13 residues. The V end was cut by 5 bases, the J end by 2 bases, with 13 bases between. CDR1 and CDR2 from the germline V gene are DFQATT and SNEGSKA (reference sequence). The CDR3 protein is CSALHEGAYEQYF. The DNA of the CDR3 is TGCAGTGCTCTTCATGAAGGCGCCTACGAGCAGTACTTC.

The rearrangement joins TRBV4-3 to TRBJ2-3, with a weak D call TRBD1 (6 bases). This CDR3 is 16 amino acids long. Germline V CDR1 and CDR2: LGHNA, YSLEER. V shed 1 base and J shed 2 bases, with 13 bases lying between them. The DNA of the CDR3 is TGCGCCAGCAGCCAAGTCTGGACAGACAACACAGATACGCAGTATTTT. It encodes CASSQVWTDNTDTQYF.

V is TRBV29-1 and J is TRBJ1-6; perhaps TRBD1 as D (6 bases). The germline V gene encodes CDR1 SQVTM and CDR2 ANQGSEA. The CDR3 is made up of 14 amino acids. V lost 4 bases and J 10 bases, leaving 17 bases between the germline ends. The CDR3 is CSVGEPGVGSPLHF. The CDR3 DNA is TGCAGCGTTGGGGAGCCAGGGGTAGGGTCACCCCTCCACTTT.

The chain carries TRBV6-2 or TRBV6-3 and TRBJ2-7; 7 nucleotides align to TRBD1. Per the germline V gene, CDR1 is MNHEY and CDR2 is SVGEGT. This CDR3 contains 14 residues. With 5 bases clipped from V and 1 base from J, the junction kept 5 bases outside the gene matches. The CDR3 here is CASSRIQGSYEQYF. The CDR3, as DNA: TGTGCCAGCAGTCGAATACAGGGGTCCTACGAGCAGTACTTC.

A few counts support this clonotype. The V gene is TRBV29-1, the J gene TRBJ2-1; 7 bases align to TRBD2. Germline assignment: CDR1 SQVTM and CDR2 ANQGSEA. The CDR3 runs 14 residues. Trimming took 1 base from V and 5 from J; bases not matched to a gene: 5. The CDR3 here is CSVEVRLANNEQFF. In DNA, the CDR3 is TGCAGCGTTGAAGTTCGACTAGCCAACAATGAGCAGTTCTTC.

This chain connects TRBV9 to TRBJ2-3; the D is unclear. The CDR3 is 14 amino acids. Germline lookup yields CDR1 SGDLS and CDR2 YYNGEE. The V end was cut by 0 bases, the J end by 3 bases, with 8 bases between. This CDR3 is CASSVASRTDTQYF. CDR3 coding DNA: TGTGCCAGCAGCGTAGCATCCCGTACAGATACGCAGTATTTT.

In this sample, this clonotype turned up many times. V usage is TRBV29-1 and J usage is TRBJ2-1, with D unclear. CDR1 and CDR2 (germline): SQVTM, ANQGSEA. Trimming removed 8 bases at V and 6 bases at J, with 14 bases between. The CDR3 sequence is 12 residues long. CDR3 sequence reads: CSTRPDGNEQFF. The CDR3 coding sequence is TGCAGCACCCGTCCTGATGGCAATGAGCAGTTCTTC.

This clonotype occurred a few times. The chain employs TRBV20-1 and TRBJ1-1; possibly TRBD1 for D (6 bases). Deletions cut 6 bases from V and 1 base from J, with 18 bases between. This CDR3 is built from 15 residues. The V gene's germline CDR1 is DFQATT and CDR2 SNEGSKA (reference sequence). The CDR3 DNA follows: TGCAGTGCCCCCAGAGGGGGGCGTGAGAACACTGAAGCTTTCTTT. This gives the protein CSAPRGGRENTEAFF.